Below, 8 T cell receptor beta chains from the same sample are listed, as sequenced in a study of T cell responses to AZD1222 COVID-19 vaccine. The method was immunoSEQ multiplex PCR; TCRdb's version includes in-frame clones alone and lacks a portion of them. The sample has tens of thousands of clones, roughly 88% seen once; the top ten hold about 4.8%. Sequencing used peripheral blood, obtained on day 0 of MenACWY control vaccination. The receptors were gathered from an adult in good health.

The chain is built from TRBV2 and TRBJ1-3; the match to TRBD1 covers 8 bases. J was trimmed by 8 bases and V by 7 bases; bases with no gene match: 7. The CDR3 is 13 amino acids. Germline-derived CDR1 and CDR2 are SNHLY and FYNNEI. CDR3 DNA: TGTGCCAGCACCTGGGACAGGAAGGACACCATATATTTT. It is translated as CASTWDRKDTIYF.

CDR3 amino acids: CASSLAVGGWGTEAFF. For the CDR3, the DNA is TGTGCCAGCAGCTTAGCGGTCGGGGGCTGGGGCACTGAAGCTTTCTTT. This chain links TRBV7-2 with TRBJ1-1; a weak D match, TRBD1 (6 bases). CDR1 and CDR2 from the germline V gene are SGHTA and FQGNSA. Trimming shortened V by 0 bases and J by 4 bases, and 15 bases separated the two germline ends. The CDR3 has 16 amino acids.

The chain recombines TRBV29-1 with TRBJ1-2; 7 nucleotides align to TRBD1. Germline V CDR1 and CDR2: SQVTM, ANQGSEA. The junction had 10 bases not matched to a gene; V was cut back by 7 bases and J by 8 bases. This CDR3 is 12 amino acids long. Written as DNA, the CDR3 is TGCAGCGCTAGAACAGGGGAAGGCGGCTACACCTTC. Its translation is CSARTGEGGYTF. The complete variable domain, with remaining parts taken from reference TRBV29-1 and TRBJ1-2, reads SAVISQKPSRDICQRGTSLTIQCQVDSQVTMMFWYRQQPGQSLTLIATANQGSEATYESGFVIDKFPISRPNLTFSTLTVSNMSPEDSSIYLCSARTGEGGYTFGSGTRLTVV.

This chain uses TRBV6-1 with TRBJ2-5; D is unresolved. The V end lost 1 base, the J end lost 4 bases, and 7 bases lay between the germline ends. Germline CDR1 and CDR2: MNHNS and SASEGT. This CDR3 comprises 13 residues. The CDR3 DNA is TGTGCCAGCAGTGAAGGGTGGTTAGAGACCCAGTACTTC. It codes for CASSEGWLETQYF.

The chain recombines TRBV19 with TRBJ1-1; tentative D call: TRBD1 (5 bases). There are 14 residues in the CDR3. Trimming took off 6 bases at V and 3 bases at J, with 14 bases between the two ends. Per the germline V gene, CDR1 is LNHDA and CDR2 is SQIVND (reference sequence). CDR3 bases: TGTGCCAGTAGCAAGGGGAATGAGGACACTGAAGCTTTCTTT. It encodes CASSKGNEDTEAFF.

This clone has just one count. The chain joins TRBV5-1 to TRBJ1-6; D gene uncertain. The germline CDR1 and CDR2 sequences are SGHRS and YFSETQ. V lost 0 bases and J lost 5, with 6 bases in between. The CDR3 has 14 residues. The CDR3 DNA sequence: TGCGCCAGCAGCTTGGAATGGGATAATTCACCCCTCCACTTT. Translated, it gives CASSLEWDNSPLHF.

This chain connects TRBV12-3 or TRBV12-4 to TRBJ1-2; 10 positions agree with TRBD1. The CDR3 has 12 residues. The J segment lost 8 bases and the V segment lost 5 bases, leaving 2 bases of the junction unmatched. CDR3: CASSRDRGGYTF. In DNA, the CDR3 is TGTGCCAGCAGTCGGGACAGGGGAGGCTACACCTTC.

The CDR3 DNA reads TGTGCCAGCAGCCCGGGAAATCGAGGCTATGGCTACACCTTC. Translated, it gives CASSPGNRGYGYTF. V and J are TRBV7-3 and TRBJ1-2; D is unclear. This CDR3 is built from 14 residues. Per the germline V gene, CDR1 is SGHTA and CDR2 is FQGTGA. Trimming took off 5 bases at V and 4 bases at J, with 14 bases between the two ends.